Below are 20 T cell receptor beta chains sequenced from a single sample in a study of cytomegalovirus exposure and HLA in healthy donors. PCR involved 60 Vbeta and 13 Jbeta primers. Sequencing used immunoSEQ multiplex PCR; TCRdb keeps in-frame clones, though not all of them. Altogether more than 85,000 clones are present, roughly 13% being singletons, with the ten largest covering approximately 15%. Sample: PBMCs. These receptors were obtained from a man aged 35 to 55 in good health and CMV-seropositive.

The chain links TRBV19 to TRBJ2-6, with a possible D match to TRBD1 (6 bases). Per the germline V gene, CDR1 is LNHDA and CDR2 is SQIVND (reference sequence). This CDR3 is 16 amino acids long. V shed 7 bases and J shed 2 bases, with 15 bases lying between them. This CDR3 reads CASTSGWGPGANVLTF. The CDR3 DNA reads as TGTGCCAGTACCTCGGGGTGGGGGCCTGGGGCCAACGTCCTGACTTTC.

V and J are TRBV18 and TRBJ2-1; 10 bases match TRBD2. J gave up 7 bases and V 1 base, and 7 bases lay outside the gene matches. CDR3 length equals 16 residues. CDR1 and CDR2 from the germline V gene are KGHSH and LQKENI. In nucleotides, the CDR3 is TGTGCCAGCTCACCACAAGGACTAGCGGTTGGAAATGAGCAGTTCTTC. Residues: CASSPQGLAVGNEQFF.

This clone has only a few counts. The chain joins TRBV5-1 to TRBJ1-2; 10 bases match TRBD1. The CDR3 loop spans 15 amino acids. The V segment lost 4 bases and the J segment 8 bases; nucleotides outside the gene matches: 11. From germline, CDR1 is SGHRS and CDR2 YFSETQ. The CDR3 coding sequence is TGCGCCAGCAGCCAGCGACAGGGGGCAGGGTTCGGCTACACCTTC. It codes for CASSQRQGAGFGYTF.

A few counts support this clone. The V and J genes are TRBV25-1 and TRBJ1-2, with TRBD1 as a possible D gene (6 bases). V shed 4 bases and J shed 7 bases, with 10 bases lying between them. This CDR3 contains 12 residues. Germline V gene sequence: CDR1 MGHDK, CDR2 SYGVNS. CDR3 DNA: TGTGCCAGCAGTGTGGACAGAGGTGGCTACACCTTC. Protein sequence: CASSVDRGGYTF.

V and J are TRBV18 and TRBJ1-4; TRBD1 matches 9 bases. The CDR3 loop spans 16 amino acids. Trimming at V came to 1 base and at J to 5 bases, leaving 5 bases not matched to a gene. CDR1 is KGHSH and CDR2 is LQKENI in the germline V gene. The CDR3 region is CASSPLGGQGNEKLFF. DNA for the CDR3: TGTGCCAGCTCACCACTAGGCGGACAGGGGAATGAAAAACTGTTTTTT. Full variable domain (outside the CDR3, taken from reference TRBV18 and TRBJ1-4): NAGVMQNPRHLVRRRGQEARLRCSPMKGHSHVYWYRQLPEEGLKFMVYLQKENIIDESGMPKERFSAEFPKEGPSILRIQQVVRGDSAAYFCASSPLGGQGNEKLFFGSGTQLSVL.

This clone has a handful of counts. The chain uses TRBV7-6 and TRBJ2-7, with a tentative D call TRBD2 (5 bases). V lost 5 bases and J 3 bases, leaving 17 bases between the germline ends. CDR3 size: 15 residues. Germline assignment: CDR1 SGHVS and CDR2 FNYEAQ. This CDR3 reads CASSNSGASRYEQYF. CDR3 in DNA: TGTGCCAGCAGCAACAGCGGCGCCAGTCGCTACGAGCAGTACTTC.

This clone appeared a few times. The chain joins TRBV5-4 to TRBJ2-7; 7 positions agree with TRBD2. J was trimmed by 7 bases and V by 0 bases; bases with no gene match: 7. Germline V gene sequence: CDR1 SGHNT, CDR2 YYREEE (reference sequence). CDR3 length equals 14 residues. CDR3 nucleotide sequence: TGTGCCAGCAGCTTGGGAGAGGCGGGAGAAGAGCAGTACTTC. Protein product: CASSLGEAGEEQYF.

V and J are TRBV15 and TRBJ1-3, with unresolved D. Trimming removed 5 bases from V and 2 bases from J, with 7 bases in between. The germline V gene has CDR1 LNHNV and CDR2 YYDKDF (reference sequence). This CDR3 spans 13 amino acids. CDR3 DNA sequence: TGTGCCACCAGCCTAGAGGCTGGAAACACCATATATTTT. Translated, it gives CATSLEAGNTIYF.

The chain recombines TRBV28 with TRBJ2-2; 8 bases align to TRBD1. CDR3 size: 16 residues. CDR1 is MDHEN, CDR2 SYDVKM, per germline. The trim removed 2 bases at V and 1 base at J, leaving 3 bases unmatched. This CDR3 reads CASSLIGQGNTGELFF. The CDR3 DNA is TGTGCCAGCAGTTTAATAGGACAGGGGAACACCGGGGAGCTGTTTTTT.

In its sample, this clone was seen a few times. The chain links TRBV27 to TRBJ2-7; D might be TRBD1 (5 bases). The CDR3 is 15 amino acids. V was cut by 1 base and J by 2 bases, with 12 bases left in between. Looked up from germline, CDR1 is MNHEY and CDR2 is SMNVEV (reference sequence). CDR3 region: CASSLLSRAPYEQYF. The CDR3 nucleotides read TGTGCCAGCAGTTTATTGTCCAGGGCCCCCTACGAGCAGTACTTC.

This clone was seen more than once but under ten times. The CDR3 nucleotides are TGCGCCAGCAGCCAAGAAGGTAGTACTAGCGGGAGGAGGAATGAGCAGTTCTTC. The encoded protein is CASSQEGSTSGRRNEQFF. The chain joins TRBV4-1 to TRBJ2-1, with TRBD2 matching 12 bases. Germline lookup yields CDR1 MGHRA and CDR2 YSYEKL. V trimming: 0 bases; J trimming: 7 bases; junction bases outside the gene matches: 10. The length of the CDR3 is 18 residues.

The V and J genes are TRBV5-4 and TRBJ2-7, with D perhaps matching TRBD1 (6 bases). Trimming stripped 4 bases from V and 7 bases from J, with 12 bases between. CDR3 length: 12 residues. CDR1 and CDR2 (germline): SGHNT, YYREEE (reference sequence). The CDR3 coding sequence is TGTGCCAGCAGCAGGGACAAGGGGGAGCAGTACTTC. As protein: CASSRDKGEQYF.

The chain carries TRBV5-4 and TRBJ2-5, with TRBD2 identical over 7 bases. The germline V gene has CDR1 SGHNT and CDR2 YYREEE (reference sequence). V dropped 0 bases and J dropped 4; count of bases not matched to a gene: 6. The CDR3 has 15 amino acids. The CDR3 sequence: CASSLAGGRAETQYF. CDR3 DNA sequence: TGTGCCAGCAGCTTGGCCGGCGGGAGAGCAGAGACCCAGTACTTC.

This clone was counted only a few times. The chain employs TRBV5-1 and TRBJ2-5; possibly TRBD2 for D (6 bases). Between the trimmed V and J ends, which lost 7 bases and 1 base, there was a span of 8 bases. From germline, CDR1 is SGHRS and CDR2 YFSETQ. This CDR3 contains 12 residues. This chain's CDR3 is CASGGIQETQYF. CDR3 bases: TGCGCCAGCGGCGGGATCCAAGAGACCCAGTACTTC.

This clone was recorded a few times. J is TRBJ2-3 and V is TRBV27, with 10 bases that match TRBD2. After removal of 3 bases from V and 1 base from J, the junction contained 10 bases not matched to a gene. The CDR3 covers 18 residues. Germline CDR1 and CDR2: MNHEY and SMNVEV (reference sequence). As DNA, the CDR3 is TGTGCCAGCAGTTTGACCGCTAGCGGGAGCGTCGGCACAGATACGCAGTATTTT. Amino acids: CASSLTASGSVGTDTQYF.

A few counts support this clone. The chain combines TRBV6-5 with TRBJ1-2; D gene unclear. Per germline, CDR1 MNHEY and CDR2 SVGAGI. V dropped 0 bases and J dropped 5 bases, with 13 bases sitting between them. The CDR3 runs to 15 residues. This chain's CDR3 is CASSYSRETSYGYTF. The CDR3 bases are TGTGCCAGCAGTTACTCACGGGAAACGAGTTATGGCTACACCTTC.

The chain links TRBV7-2 to TRBJ2-1; 12 nucleotides match TRBD2. CDR3 length: 16 amino acids. The germline V gene has CDR1 SGHTA and CDR2 FQGNSA. Trimming took 0 bases from V and 8 from J; bases not matched to a gene: 5. The CDR3 protein is CASSLALRLAGDEQFF. In DNA form, the CDR3 reads TGTGCCAGCAGCTTAGCGCTGAGACTAGCGGGAGATGAGCAGTTCTTC.

The CDR3: CASSEGWTTGGYTF. The DNA for the CDR3 is TGTGCCAGCAGTGAAGGGTGGACAACCGGAGGCTACACCTTC. The rearrangement links TRBV2 to TRBJ1-2, with a weak D call TRBD1 (5 bases). This CDR3 is 14 amino acids long. CDR1 SNHLY and CDR2 FYNNEI come from the germline V gene. The V and J ends lost 1 base and 8 bases respectively, with 14 bases between them. The full variable domain, completed using reference TRBV2 and TRBJ1-2, is EPEVTQTPSHQVTQMGQEVILRCVPISNHLYFYWYRQILGQKVEFLVSFYNNEISEKSEIFDDQFSVERPDGSNFTLKIRSTKLEDSAMYFCASSEGWTTGGYTFGSGTRLTVV.

V usage is TRBV10-3 and J usage is TRBJ1-2; tentatively, D is TRBD1 (5 bases). The germline V and J ends were trimmed by 0 bases and 5 bases, with 16 bases remaining between them. The CDR3 covers 16 residues. Germline V gene sequence: CDR1 ENHRY, CDR2 SYGVKD. DNA for the CDR3: TGTGCCATCAGTGAGTCGGAGACAGTCCCCCTTTATGGCTACACCTTC. Protein product: CAISESETVPLYGYTF.

This clone was seen a few times. The rearrangement links TRBV6-5 to TRBJ1-3; 9 bases match TRBD1. The V gene end was trimmed by 2 bases and the J gene end by 0 bases; junction bases not matched to a gene: 2. The CDR3 sequence is 16 residues long. Germline loops: CDR1 MNHEY, CDR2 SVGAGI. CDR3 bases: TGTGCCAGCAGTTACCCGGACAGGGGCTCTGGAAACACCATATATTTT. As protein: CASSYPDRGSGNTIYF.